One sample yielded the 21 T cell receptor beta chains listed below, sequenced in a study of T cell clusters in autoimmune cytopenias. TRB was amplified from 250 ng of peripheral blood genomic DNA per sample. Multiplex touch-down PCR amplified TRB using TRB-A and TRB-B pools in one tube. No DNA is given; TCRdb re-called the multiplex PCR reads and lists each CDR3 protein once. The table lists approximately 5,000 distinct CDR3 sequences. The data also belong to a second study, concerning T cell repertoires in aging, cancer and after chemotherapy.

The sequencing sample was made of peripheral blood. These receptors were obtained from a human donor in good health.

In terms of frequency, this clonotype is medium-sized. The rearrangement joins TRBV6-1 to TRBJ2-1; the TCRdb D gene call, TRBD1, has no DNA to confirm it. The germline gives CDR1 MNHNS, CDR2 SASEGT. The CDR3 length is 14 residues. This CDR3 is CASSVTGGYNEQFF.

The CDR3 protein is CASSPLVGEVTGELFF. The rearrangement links TRBV12-3 or TRBV12-4 to TRBJ2-2; the TCRdb D gene call, TRBD2, has no DNA to confirm it. This CDR3 spans 16 amino acids.

V usage is TRBV18 and J usage is TRBJ1-2; TCRdb picks TRBD1, but there is no DNA to check that call. The CDR3 length is 15 residues. Germline-derived CDR1 and CDR2 are KGHSH and LQKENI. The chain's CDR3 is CASTTSSGSGYGYTF.

This clonotype ranks as medium-sized in terms of frequency. The rearrangement joins TRBV5-5 to TRBJ2-5; TCRdb selects TRBD2, and the lack of DNA leaves this call unchecked. The CDR3 runs 13 residues. The germline V gene encodes CDR1 SGHKS and CDR2 YYEKEE (reference sequence). CDR3 sequence reads: CASSSGTSEIQYF.

The V call is TRBV7-9, the J call TRBJ2-2; as DNA is missing, the TRBD1 call by TCRdb cannot be tested. Germline CDR1 reads SEHNR; CDR2 reads FQNEAQ (reference sequence). The length of the CDR3 is 17 residues. CDR3: CASSLRTGGLNTGELFF.

Judged by frequency, this clonotype is medium-sized. The rearrangement uses TRBV5-4 and TRBJ2-5; TCRdb's D call, TRBD2, is unchecked because there is no DNA. This CDR3 has 17 amino acids. Germline assignment: CDR1 SGHNT and CDR2 YYREEE (reference sequence). The chain's CDR3 is CASSLRTTLGYQETQYF.

By frequency, this clonotype registers medium-sized. The rearrangement links TRBV29-1 to TRBJ1-1. The germline CDR1 and CDR2 sequences are SQVTM and ANQGSEA. The CDR3 contains 15 residues. The chain's CDR3 is CSVTRSGQLNTEAFF.

The chain couples TRBV12-3 or TRBV12-4 to TRBJ2-7; TCRdb designates TRBD1, a call that cannot be tested without DNA. The CDR3 extends over 14 amino acids. CDR3 loop: CASSLAGGSGEQYF.

By frequency, this clonotype registers medium-sized (0.01 to 0.1%). The V call is TRBV5-4, the J call TRBJ2-1; TCRdb picks TRBD1, but there is no DNA to check that call. Germline lookup yields CDR1 SGHNT and CDR2 YYREEE (reference sequence). The CDR3 length is 15 residues. CDR3 sequence reads: CASSLDTGGRNEQFF.

Its frequency marks this clonotype as large (0.1 to 1%). This chain connects TRBV29-1 to TRBJ2-5; no DNA is available, so the TRBD1 call from TCRdb remains unchecked. The CDR3 sequence is 12 residues long. Germline V lookup: CDR1 SQVTM, CDR2 ANQGSEA. CDR3 protein: CSVRGQQETQYF.

The rearrangement uses TRBV5-1 and TRBJ2-3; TCRdb returns TRBD2, unconfirmable since there is no DNA. CDR3 length equals 14 residues. The germline CDR1 and CDR2 sequences are SGHRS and YFSETQ. The CDR3 loop reads CASRGLAGTDTQYF.

The chain couples TRBV19 to TRBJ1-1; the D call from TCRdb, TRBD1, cannot be confirmed without DNA. Per the germline V gene, CDR1 is LNHDA and CDR2 is SQIVND (reference sequence). The CDR3 contains 17 residues. The CDR3 is CASSIGGAGGGNTEAFF.

V usage is TRBV7-2 and J usage is TRBJ2-5; the TCRdb D gene call, TRBD1, has no DNA to confirm it. Germline-derived CDR1 and CDR2 are SGHTA and FQGNSA. CDR3 length: 15 residues. CDR3 residues: CASSLESGTPQTQYF.

V is TRBV10-3 and J is TRBJ2-3; TCRdb gives TRBD1 as the D gene, but with no DNA this cannot be confirmed. Germline CDR1 and CDR2: ENHRY and SYGVKD. CDR3 length equals 14 residues. The chain's CDR3 is CAAKTPSSTDTQYF.

In terms of frequency, this clonotype is medium-sized. The J gene is TRBJ2-3, the V gene TRBV6-1. CDR1 MNHNS and CDR2 SASEGT come from the germline V gene. The CDR3 spans 11 residues. The chain's CDR3 is CASSDTDTQYF.

This clonotype is identified as medium-sized (0.01 to 0.1%) from frequency. The V and J genes are TRBV6-5 and TRBJ2-5; there is no DNA to check the TCRdb D call of TRBD1. The CDR3 is 15 residues long. Per the germline V gene, CDR1 is MNHEY and CDR2 is SVGAGI. The CDR3 loop reads CASTIQDYRGETQYF.

Measured by frequency, this clonotype is medium-sized. CDR3 protein: CASRPSGGTGWSGTQYF. The chain carries TRBV6-5 and TRBJ2-5; TCRdb calls TRBD1, which cannot be checked without DNA. The germline V gene encodes CDR1 MNHEY and CDR2 SVGAGI. This CDR3 is built from 17 residues.

By frequency, this clonotype registers medium-sized (0.01 to 0.1%). The chain employs TRBV5-6 and TRBJ2-3; the D call from TCRdb, TRBD2, cannot be confirmed without DNA. The V gene's germline CDR1 is SGHDT and CDR2 YYEEEE. The CDR3 contains 13 residues. Here the CDR3 reads CASSSGLSDTQYF.

The rearrangement joins TRBV20-1 to TRBJ2-2; no DNA is available, so the TRBD2 call from TCRdb remains unchecked. Germline V gene data show CDR1 as DFQATT and CDR2 as SNEGSKA (reference sequence). The CDR3 is 14 amino acids. The CDR3 loop reads CSAISSGRTGELFF.

The V and J genes are TRBV6-6 and TRBJ1-1; the TRBD1 assignment by TCRdb is unverifiable without DNA. This CDR3 comprises 16 residues. Germline V gene data show CDR1 as MNHNY and CDR2 as SVGAGI (reference sequence). Here the CDR3 reads CASRGGQGKGTTEAFF.

V is TRBV18 and J is TRBJ2-4; TCRdb's D call of TRBD1 is untestable without DNA. Germline CDR1 is KGHSH and CDR2 is LQKENI. This CDR3 region has 16 residues. The CDR3 is CASSPPGQLAKNIQYF. Complete variable domain (other parts from reference TRBV18 and TRBJ2-4): NAGVMQNPRHLVRRRGQEARLRCSPMKGHSHVYWYRQLPEEGLKFMVYLQKENIIDESGMPKERFSAEFPKEGPSILRIQQVVRGDSAAYFCASSPPGQLAKNIQYFGAGTRLSVL.